The 19 T cell receptor beta chains below all came from one sample that was sequenced in a study of cytomegalovirus exposure and HLA in healthy donors. It was with 60 Vbeta and 13 Jbeta primers that the PCR ran. The assay was immunoSEQ multiplex PCR, and TCRdb's table has in-frame clones only and misses some. The sample yields some 130,000 clones, about 80% seen once. The sample was PBMCs. The receptors here all came from a human donor in good health.

The rearrangement joins TRBV6-5 to TRBJ1-3; perhaps TRBD1 as D (5 bases). Trimming removed 6 bases at V and 0 bases at J, with 9 bases between. The CDR3 totals 14 residues. Germline CDR1 and CDR2: MNHEY and SVGAGI. For the CDR3, the DNA is TGTGCCAGCAGACAGGCGAACTCTGGAAACACCATATATTTT. Translating it yields CASRQANSGNTIYF.

The rearrangement uses TRBV6-1 and TRBJ2-7; the match to TRBD2 covers 15 bases. The junction had 5 bases not matched to a gene; V was cut back by 11 bases and J by 0 bases. In germline, CDR1 is MNHNS, CDR2 SASEGT. This CDR3 is built from 15 residues. The CDR3 spells CAGGTSGGTSYEQYF. CDR3 nucleotides: TGTGCCGGGGGGACTAGCGGGGGGACCTCCTACGAGCAGTACTTC.

This clone was seen a single time. The rearrangement joins TRBV27 to TRBJ1-2, with a possible D match to TRBD1 (5 bases). The CDR3 contains 14 residues. The germline V gene encodes CDR1 MNHEY and CDR2 SMNVEV (reference sequence). Trimming stripped 7 bases from V and 2 bases from J, with 14 bases between. The CDR3 sequence is CASKVAGLNYGYTF. The CDR3 region has the DNA TGTGCCAGCAAGGTCGCAGGGCTGAACTATGGCTACACCTTC.

This clone was counted between two and nine times. V gene TRBV6-5 combines with J gene TRBJ1-1; D unclear. The V and J ends lost 2 bases and 4 bases respectively, with 14 bases between them. This CDR3 has 15 residues. The germline V gene encodes CDR1 MNHEY and CDR2 SVGAGI. CDR3 bases: TGTGCCAGCAGTTACGCAAGCCAGGCGGGCACTGAAGCTTTCTTT. The encoded protein is CASSYASQAGTEAFF.

V and J are TRBV7-8 and TRBJ2-2; D gene uncertain. CDR1 SGHVS and CDR2 FQNEAQ come from the germline V gene. The CDR3 has 13 amino acids. Trimming stripped 5 bases from V and 7 bases from J, with 11 bases between. CDR3 DNA: TGTGCCAGCAGCCGACTGTACGACGGGGAGCTGTTTTTT. Protein sequence: CASSRLYDGELFF. The full variable domain, with the rest looked up from reference TRBV7-8 and TRBJ2-2, is GAGVSQSPRYKVAKRGQDVALRCDPISGHVSLFWYQQALGQGPEFLTYFQNEAQLDKSGLPSDRFFAERPEGSVSTLKIQRTQQEDSAVYLCASSRLYDGELFFGEGSRLTVL.

The sample holds a few counts of this clone. The chain joins TRBV5-4 to TRBJ1-2; possibly TRBD1 for D (5 bases). There are 14 residues in the CDR3. With 3 bases removed from V and 0 bases from J, the gap between germline ends came to 9 bases. The germline V gene encodes CDR1 SGHNT and CDR2 YYREEE (reference sequence). In DNA, the CDR3 is TGTGCCAGCAGCTGGCCAGGGTCTAACTATGGCTACACCTTC. It translates to CASSWPGSNYGYTF.

The chain uses TRBV27 and TRBJ2-1, with TRBD2 matching 7 bases. This CDR3 spans 18 amino acids. The V and J ends lost 5 bases and 5 bases, in that order; junction bases with no gene match: 18. CDR1 is MNHEY and CDR2 is SMNVEV in the germline V gene (reference sequence). DNA of the CDR3: TGTGCCAGCAGTCCCAAACCCCCTAGCGGACCTTCTCACAATGAGCAGTTCTTC. Its protein is CASSPKPPSGPSHNEQFF.

This clone occurred once. As DNA, the CDR3 is TGTGCCAGCAGCCTCGTTGTAGGACAGGGGGCCCACGAGCAGTACTTC. Its translation is CASSLVVGQGAHEQYF. The J gene is TRBJ2-5, the V gene TRBV11-2; the match to TRBD1 covers 11 bases. The J call is in doubt because the DNA end fits TRBJ2-7 better. Germline V gene lookup returns CDR1 SGHAT and CDR2 FQNNGV. The CDR3 totals 16 residues.

The CDR3 region has the DNA TGCGCCAGCAGCCTTGGACAGGGGGCCTCTGGAAACACCATATATTTT. Translating it yields CASSLGQGASGNTIYF. V and J are TRBV5-1 and TRBJ1-3; the match to TRBD1 covers 11 bases. Germline CDR1 reads SGHRS; CDR2 reads YFSETQ. This CDR3 comprises 16 residues. The V segment lost 4 bases and the J segment 0 bases; nucleotides outside the gene matches: 3. The whole variable domain, filled in from reference TRBV5-1 and TRBJ1-3, reads KAGVTQTPRYLIKTRGQQVTLSCSPISGHRSVSWYQQTPGQGLQFLFEYFSETQRNKGNFPGRFSGRQFSNSRSEMNVSTLELGDSALYLCASSLGQGASGNTIYFGEGSWLTVV.

Only one count was recorded for this clone. The chain couples TRBV7-3 to TRBJ2-6, with D unresolved. Germline CDR1 reads SGHTA; CDR2 reads FQGTGA. V was trimmed by 5 bases and J by 0 bases, leaving 8 bases between them. The CDR3 has 15 amino acids. The CDR3 nucleotides read TGTGCCAGCAGCATTACAAGCTCTGGGGCCAACGTCCTGACTTTC. This sequence encodes CASSITSSGANVLTF.

This clone was recorded a few times. The chain couples TRBV6-1 to TRBJ1-4; TRBD1 agrees at 7 bases. CDR1 and CDR2 (germline): MNHNS, SASEGT. This CDR3 contains 17 residues. V lost 1 base to trimming and J lost 3 bases; unmatched junction nucleotides: 8. The CDR3 loop is CASSEEGQIGPNEKLFF. CDR3 DNA: TGTGCCAGCAGTGAAGAGGGACAGATCGGTCCTAATGAAAAACTGTTTTTT.

The chain links TRBV9 to TRBJ1-3; TRBD1 is a possible D gene (5 bases). V lost 3 bases to trimming and J lost 4 bases, with 14 bases between them. The CDR3 has 15 amino acids. Germline values: CDR1 SGDLS, CDR2 YYNGEE. The CDR3 region is CASSGRWGEGNTIYF. The CDR3 bases are TGTGCCAGCAGCGGCCGTTGGGGGGAGGGAAACACCATATATTTT.

V is TRBV10-1 and J is TRBJ1-4; TRBD1 matches at 10 bases. The CDR3 is 15 residues long. The ends lost 4 bases at V and 5 bases at J; junction bases unmatched: 4. CDR1 is WNHNN and CDR2 is SYGVQD in the germline V gene (reference sequence). The CDR3 nucleotides read TGCGCCAGCAGTGGGGGACAGGGGTGGAATGAAAAACTGTTTTTT. It codes for CASSGGQGWNEKLFF.

The chain carries TRBV7-8 and TRBJ2-7, with D perhaps TRBD1 (6 bases). CDR1 and CDR2 from the germline V gene are SGHVS and FQNEAQ. The CDR3 contains 14 residues. Deletions cut 1 base from V and 2 bases from J, with 9 bases between. CDR3 coding DNA: TGTGCCAGCAGCTTAGTACAGGGACCCTACGAGCAGTACTTC. This codes for CASSLVQGPYEQYF.

This clone has a single count. This sample also contains other DNA sequences that code for the same CDR3. The chain joins TRBV2 to TRBJ2-6, with D unresolved. CDR1 and CDR2 from the germline V gene are SNHLY and FYNNEI. The CDR3 runs to 14 residues. Trimming took 6 bases from V and 0 from J, leaving 6 bases between them. CDR3 coding DNA: TGTGCCAGCAGCCGAGACTCTGGGGCCAACGTCCTGACTTTC. Its protein is CASSRDSGANVLTF.

The chain recombines TRBV7-6 with TRBJ1-6, with D perhaps matching TRBD1 (5 bases). Germline CDR1 SGHVS, CDR2 FNYEAQ. This CDR3 spans 15 amino acids. V was cut by 5 bases and J by 8 bases, with 16 bases left in between. The CDR3 DNA sequence: TGTGCCAGCAGCGACGCCGGGACTGTGCATTCACCCCTCCACTTT. Encoded protein: CASSDAGTVHSPLHF.

The chain carries TRBV6-5 and TRBJ1-5, with 8 bases fitting TRBD1. Trimming cost V 8 bases and J 3 bases; bases outside gene matches: 6. Germline V CDR1 and CDR2: MNHEY, SVGAGI. The CDR3 length is 14 residues. In nucleotides, the CDR3 is TGTGCCAGCGGGACAGGAGACCTCAATCAGCCCCAGCATTTT. Residues: CASGTGDLNQPQHF.

Concerning this clone: Other nucleotide sequences from this sample produce the same CDR3. The genes are TRBV6-5 and TRBJ1-2; tentatively, D is TRBD1 (6 bases). Trimming cost V 3 bases and J 3 bases, with 8 bases left between them. The V gene's germline CDR1 is MNHEY and CDR2 SVGAGI. The CDR3 covers 13 residues. DNA for the CDR3: TGTGCCAGCAGTTATGGGGGCGACTATGGCTACACCTTC. Protein: CASSYGGDYGYTF.

This sequence joins TRBV19 and TRBJ2-1, with 9 nucleotides matching TRBD1. Germline CDR1 is LNHDA and CDR2 is SQIVND (reference sequence). V lost 5 bases to trimming and J lost 7 bases; unmatched junction nucleotides: 9. The CDR3 has 15 residues. The CDR3 DNA sequence: TGTGCCAGTAGTCCCCCCGGGACAGGGTTTAATGAGCAGTTCTTC. It specifies CASSPPGTGFNEQFF. The full variable domain, its missing parts supplied by reference TRBV19 and TRBJ2-1, is DGGITQSPKYLFRKEGQNVTLSCEQNLNHDAMYWYRQDPGQGLRLIYYSQIVNDFQKGDIAEGYSVSREKKESFPLTVTSAQKNPTAFYLCASSPPGTGFNEQFFGPGTRLTVL.